One and the same sample provided the 6 T cell receptor beta chains below, sequenced in a study of CD8 T cells in Susac syndrome (dated by TCRdb to the late 2010s). Receptor libraries were prepared by the immunoSEQ multiplex PCR assay. RNA was extracted with the RNeasy kit and roughly 0.45 to 1 ug was reverse transcribed using random hexamers. Using fastp trimming at Q25 and MiXCR clonotype assembly, TCRdb reanalyzed the public sequencing data and kept in-frame beta chains. Identical CDR3 proteins give one entry, which carries the most common genes and DNA. Present in this sample are 250,000 to 300,000 distinct CDR3 sequences, 75% to 90% of which were seen just once. Jointly, the top ten make up 0.18% of the sample. Sequences were obtained from CD8+ T cells from PBMCs. The receptors originated from a human donor with multiple sclerosis.

This clonotype occurred once. The chain is built from TRBV20-1 and TRBJ2-7; 7 bases agree with TRBD2. The V segment lost 1 base and the J segment 3 bases; nucleotides outside the gene matches: 9. This CDR3 spans 15 amino acids. Germline assignment: CDR1 DFQATT and CDR2 SNEGSKA (reference sequence). The CDR3 region has the DNA TGCAGTGCTAGAGTAATAGCGGGCCCGATCTACGAGCAGTACTTC. This sequence encodes CSARVIAGPIYEQYF.

This chain uses TRBV20-1 with TRBJ1-2; 8 bases agree with TRBD1. V was pared by 3 bases and J by 3 bases, with 15 bases of the junction left unmatched. Germline CDR1 is DFQATT and CDR2 is SNEGSKA (reference sequence). This CDR3 is built from 17 residues. The CDR3 region is CSARNALDRASDYGYTF. CDR3 nucleotides: TGCAGTGCTAGGAATGCCCTGGACAGGGCGAGTGACTATGGCTACACCTTC.

J is TRBJ2-3 and V is TRBV7-2, with a possible D match to TRBD2 (5 bases). V lost 7 bases and J 0 bases, leaving 20 bases between the germline ends. Germline CDR1 and CDR2: SGHTA and FQGNSA. This CDR3 is 17 amino acids long. This CDR3 reads CASNKEGRAFSTDTQYF. Here the CDR3 DNA reads TGTGCCAGCAATAAAGAAGGGAGAGCTTTTAGCACAGATACGCAGTATTTT.

This clonotype was found once. V is TRBV28 and J is TRBJ2-2; D call uncertain. The germline gives CDR1 MDHEN, CDR2 SYDVKM. This CDR3 is 14 amino acids long. V lost 6 bases and J lost 6, with 14 bases in between. The CDR3 nucleotides are TGTGCCAGCAGCTTCGGAGCGTGGGCCGGGGAGCTGTTTTTT. This encodes CASSFGAWAGELFF.

The chain is built from TRBV27 and TRBJ2-7, with a weak D call TRBD1 (6 bases). Germline assignment: CDR1 MNHEY and CDR2 SMNVEV (reference sequence). V dropped 1 base and J dropped 0 bases, with 10 bases sitting between them. The CDR3 extends over 15 amino acids. In nucleotides, the CDR3 is TGTGCCAGCAGTTTATTGGACAGATCCTCCTACGAGCAGTACTTC. Its protein is CASSLLDRSSYEQYF.

The rearrangement joins TRBV30 to TRBJ1-5; 8 nucleotides agree with TRBD1. The CDR3 extends over 14 amino acids. V trimming: 1 base; J trimming: 6 bases; junction bases outside the gene matches: 5. Germline loops: CDR1 GTSNPN, CDR2 SVGIG (reference sequence). The CDR3 here is CAWSGGQGGQPQHF. For the CDR3, the DNA is TGTGCCTGGAGTGGTGGACAGGGCGGTCAGCCCCAGCATTTT.